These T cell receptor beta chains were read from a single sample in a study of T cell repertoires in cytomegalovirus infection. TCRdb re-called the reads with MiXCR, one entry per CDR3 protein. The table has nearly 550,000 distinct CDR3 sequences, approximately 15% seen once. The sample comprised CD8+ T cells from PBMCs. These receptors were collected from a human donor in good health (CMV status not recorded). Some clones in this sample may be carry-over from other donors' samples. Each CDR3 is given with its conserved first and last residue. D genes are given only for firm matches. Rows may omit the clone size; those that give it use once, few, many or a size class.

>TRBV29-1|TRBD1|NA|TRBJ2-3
TGCAGCGCTTCTAGGACAGGGATTACAGATACGCAGTATTTT
CSASRTGITDTQYF
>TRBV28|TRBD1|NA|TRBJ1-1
TGTGCCAGCAGTTCCCCGGGACAGGGGAGCACTGAAGCTTTCTTT
CASSSPGQGSTEAFF
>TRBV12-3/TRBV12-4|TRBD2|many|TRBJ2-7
TGTGCCAGCAGCCCAGGGACTAGTCCCAACGAGCAGTACTTC
CASSPGTSPNEQYF
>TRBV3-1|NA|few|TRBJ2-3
TGTGCCAGCAGCCCACTAGAGAGCACAGATACGCAGTATTTT
CASSPLESTDTQYF
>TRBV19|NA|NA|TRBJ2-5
TGTGCCAGTAAGGTACCGGGGTGGGAGACCCAGTACTTC
CASKVPGWETQYF
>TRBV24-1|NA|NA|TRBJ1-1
TGTGCCACCAGTAGGGACAATTGGTCTGAAGCTTTCTTT
CATSRDNWSEAFF
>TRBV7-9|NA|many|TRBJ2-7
TGTGCCAGCAGCTCTACAGGGTACGAGCAGTACTTC
CASSSTGYEQYF
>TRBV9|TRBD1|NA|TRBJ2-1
TGTGCCAGCAGCTTGGGACAGAAGCAGTTCTTC
CASSLGQKQFF
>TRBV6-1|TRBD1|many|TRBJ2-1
TGTGCCACCTTGATGGAGAGGGACAGGGCGGTGGCGGAAGAGCAGTTCTTC
CATLMERDRAVAEEQFF
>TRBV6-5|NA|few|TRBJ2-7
TGTGCCAGCAGCCCCCTGGGGGTGGAAAGGGGCGAGCAGTACTTC
CASSPLGVERGEQYF
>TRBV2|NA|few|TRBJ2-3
TGTGCCAGCAGTGAAAGGTTCACAGATACGCAGTATTTT
CASSERFTDTQYF
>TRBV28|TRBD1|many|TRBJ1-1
TGTGCCAGCAGTTTGGTAACAGGGGAAATAGACACTGAAGCTTTCTTT
CASSLVTGEIDTEAFF
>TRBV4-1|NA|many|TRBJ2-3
TGCGCCAGCAGCTCCGGACCCACAGATACGCAGTATTTT
CASSSGPTDTQYF
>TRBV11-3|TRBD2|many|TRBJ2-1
TGTGCCAGCAGCTTAGATGGGGAGGGCCTGGAAAATGAGCAGTTCTTC
CASSLDGEGLENEQFF
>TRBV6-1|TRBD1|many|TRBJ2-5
TGTGCCAGCATCTTTCGTCCGGGACAGCAACAAGAGACCCAGTACTTC
CASIFRPGQQQETQYF
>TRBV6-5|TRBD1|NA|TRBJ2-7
TGTGCCAGCAGTTACTCGAGGGGGCAGTACGAGCAGTACTTC
CASSYSRGQYEQYF